This entry features one T cell receptor (beta chain) sequence. These data are taken from a study of control samples from healthy donors and cancer patients. TCRdb's table, derived via immunoSEQ multiplex PCR, lists solely in-frame clones and lacks some. The top ten clones hold 6% to 8% of a sample with 95,000 to 150,000 clones, roughly nine tenths of them seen once. Germline lookup yields CDR1 LNHDA and CDR2 SQIVND (reference sequence). V gave up 6 bases and J gave up 4 bases; unmatched junction bases: 6. This CDR3 is built from 14 residues. The chain combines TRBV19 with TRBJ2-1, with 7 bases lining up with TRBD2. The clonotype was recovered from a woman aged 18-35 years in good health. Sequencing was carried out using blood. The CDR3 reads CASSLSGYYNEQFF. In DNA, the CDR3 is TGTGCCAGTAGCCTTAGCGGGTATTACAATGAGCAGTTCTTC.